Shown below are 2 T cell receptor beta chains from a single sample sequenced in a study of regulatory T cells in long-lasting Graves disease. Building of the TCR beta libraries involved iRepertoire HTBI primers and Arm-PCR of CDR3 regions. TCRdb recomputed calls from the multiplex PCR reads with MiXCR, one row per CDR3 protein. The sample lists hundreds of thousands of distinct CDR3 sequences; around 20% were seen once. Time point described: persistent/refractory GD, antithyroid drugs over 5 years with positive TRAb. Isolated PBMC RNA provided the starting material for the TCR library. Sample: peripheral blood mononuclear cells (PBMCs), taken when the disease was refractory, from a patient treated with antithyroid drugs. Every receptor here comes from a female donor with Graves disease.

This clonotype showed up just a few times. V and J are TRBV3-1 and TRBJ2-7; 9 bases line up with TRBD2. J gave up 0 bases and V 2 bases, and 5 bases lay outside the gene matches. The V gene's germline CDR1 is LGHDT and CDR2 YNNKEL (reference sequence). There are 16 residues in the CDR3. The CDR3 coding sequence is TGTGCCAGCAGCCAAAAGACTAGCGGCCACTCCTACGAGCAGTACTTC. Translation: CASSQKTSGHSYEQYF.

The CDR3 loop is CATGGSGTYNEQFF. The CDR3 bases are TGTGCCACCGGTGGTAGCGGGACCTACAATGAGCAGTTCTTC. The chain uses TRBV24-1 and TRBJ2-1; TRBD2 agrees at 8 bases. Trimming at V came to 9 bases and at J to 2 bases, leaving 5 bases not matched to a gene. Per the germline V gene, CDR1 is KGHDR and CDR2 is SFDVKD. This CDR3 contains 14 residues.